Below are 28 T cell receptor beta chains sequenced from a single sample in a study of cytomegalovirus exposure and HLA in healthy donors. The study ran its PCR with 60 Vbeta and 13 Jbeta primers. Repertoires were generated with immunoSEQ multiplex PCR, while TCRdb's copy carries only in-frame clones and drops some. Among 170,000 or so clones, around 74% were seen once, and the ten largest hold over 2.5%. Sequenced: PBMCs. These receptors were collected from a male donor in good health and CMV-seronegative.

The V gene is TRBV19, the J gene TRBJ1-5; D ambiguous. Germline CDR1 LNHDA, CDR2 SQIVND (reference sequence). V was shortened by 3 bases and J by 4 bases, with 7 bases between the two germline ends. The CDR3 is 13 residues long. This CDR3 reads CASSIADNQPQHF. CDR3 nucleotide sequence: TGTGCCAGTAGTATTGCGGATAATCAGCCCCAGCATTTT.

The chain has TRBV30 and TRBJ2-1; 10 bases align to TRBD2. The V gene's germline CDR1 is GTSNPN and CDR2 SVGIG (reference sequence). V shed 6 bases and J 2 bases; nucleotides not matched to a gene: 16. The CDR3 spans 18 residues. In DNA form, the CDR3 reads TGTGCCTGTGACGGCGGGGGGCTAGCGGGAGTAGCCTACAATGAGCAGTTCTTC. Its translation: CACDGGGLAGVAYNEQFF.

This clone has more than one count but fewer than ten. V is TRBV10-2 and J is TRBJ2-2, with 10 bases fitting TRBD2. V gave up 4 bases and J gave up 9 bases; unmatched junction bases: 14. The CDR3 runs 17 residues. The germline gives CDR1 WSHSY, CDR2 SAAADI. The CDR3 region is CASSGGLAEITGRELFF. The CDR3 coding sequence is TGCGCCAGCAGTGGCGGACTAGCGGAGATCACCGGAAGGGAGCTGTTTTTT.

CDR3 amino acids: CASNRYSGNTIYF. In nucleotides, the CDR3 is TGTGCCAGCAACCGGTACTCTGGAAACACCATATATTTT. The gene calls are TRBV28 and TRBJ1-3; D is uncertain. Per germline, CDR1 MDHEN and CDR2 SYDVKM. Deletions cut 7 bases from V and 0 bases from J, with 7 bases between. The CDR3 is 13 residues long.

J is TRBJ1-5 and V is TRBV6-1; D is possibly TRBD1 (5 bases). The length of the CDR3 is 16 residues. Trimming took 0 bases from V and 6 from J, leaving 15 bases between them. The V gene's germline CDR1 is MNHNS and CDR2 SASEGT. Here the CDR3 DNA reads TGTGCCAGCAGTGAAGCGCAGGGTTCCTACACTCAGCCCCAGCATTTT. This sequence encodes CASSEAQGSYTQPQHF.

The CDR3 sequence: CASSERGDTQYF. CDR3 DNA sequence: TGTGCCAGCAGTGAGAGGGGGGATACGCAGTATTTT. The chain recombines TRBV2 with TRBJ2-3; a possible D gene is TRBD1 (6 bases). This CDR3 comprises 12 residues. V lost 3 bases and J 6 bases, leaving 7 bases between the germline ends. CDR1 and CDR2 from the germline V gene are SNHLY and FYNNEI. Supplemented by reference TRBV2 and TRBJ2-3, the full variable domain reads EPEVTQTPSHQVTQMGQEVILRCVPISNHLYFYWYRQILGQKVEFLVSFYNNEISEKSEIFDDQFSVERPDGSNFTLKIRSTKLEDSAMYFCASSERGDTQYFGPGTRLTVL.

This chain links TRBV30 with TRBJ2-7, with 11 nucleotides matching TRBD1. Germline V gives CDR1 GTSNPN, CDR2 SVGIG (reference sequence). V lost 3 bases, J lost 6 bases, and 7 bases stayed unmatched. This CDR3 has 14 amino acids. CDR3 coding DNA: TGTGCCTGGAGGCTTCGGACAGGGGGCATCGAGCAGTACTTC. Its translation is CAWRLRTGGIEQYF.

This clone was detected only a few times. The chain combines TRBV6-5 with TRBJ1-1; D call uncertain. Per the germline V gene, CDR1 is MNHEY and CDR2 is SVGAGI. V lost 6 bases, J lost 3 bases, and 11 bases lay in between. The CDR3 runs to 13 residues. CDR3 bases: TGTGCCAGCAGCCTACTGAAATACACTGAAGCTTTCTTT. Amino acid sequence: CASSLLKYTEAFF.

V gene TRBV20-1 combines with J gene TRBJ2-3; a weak D match, TRBD2 (6 bases). Trimming removed 5 bases from V and 6 bases from J, with 9 bases in between. The CDR3 length is 11 residues. Germline V gene sequence: CDR1 DFQATT, CDR2 SNEGSKA (reference sequence). The CDR3 nucleotides read TGCAGTGCTCCTGCGGGGGATACGCAGTATTTT. This sequence encodes CSAPAGDTQYF.

This clone was detected only once. The rearrangement links TRBV6-1 to TRBJ1-2; 8 nucleotides match TRBD1. Germline CDR1 MNHNS, CDR2 SASEGT. The CDR3 runs 14 residues. After removal of 6 bases from V and 3 bases from J, the junction contained 6 bases not matched to a gene. The CDR3 bases are TGTGCCAGCAGAAAATGGGGACAGGACTATGGCTACACCTTC. It codes for CASRKWGQDYGYTF.

The rearrangement links TRBV4-1 to TRBJ1-2; D is unclear. From germline, CDR1 is MGHRA and CDR2 YSYEKL. V shed 2 bases and J shed 1 base, with 11 bases lying between them. CDR3 length equals 15 residues. CDR3 bases: TGCGCCAGCAGCCAACGGCACGGCGGTAACTATGGCTACACCTTC. Translated, it gives CASSQRHGGNYGYTF.

J is TRBJ2-2 and V is TRBV30, with 9 bases lining up with TRBD2. Germline values: CDR1 GTSNPN, CDR2 SVGIG (reference sequence). V was pared by 4 bases and J by 5 bases, with 5 bases of the junction left unmatched. The length of the CDR3 is 14 residues. The CDR3 bases are TGTGCCTGGAATAGCGGGAGTGGTACCGGGGAGCTGTTTTTT. Translation: CAWNSGSGTGELFF.

This clone appeared a few times. V gene TRBV2 combines with J gene TRBJ1-2; 7 bases line up with TRBD1. V trimming: 6 bases; J trimming: 5 bases; junction bases outside the gene matches: 9. Germline V gene lookup returns CDR1 SNHLY and CDR2 FYNNEI. The CDR3 totals 14 residues. The chain's CDR3 is CASRRQGARYGYTF. The CDR3 coding sequence is TGTGCCAGCAGGAGACAGGGCGCTAGGTATGGCTACACCTTC.

The chain joins TRBV2 to TRBJ2-1; maybe TRBD1 (5 bases). Trimming pared 6 bases from V and 9 bases from J, leaving 9 bases between. Looked up from germline, CDR1 is SNHLY and CDR2 is FYNNEI. The CDR3 is made up of 11 amino acids. The CDR3 region has the DNA TGTGCCAGCAGCATTAGGGGTGAGCAGTTCTTC. This gives the protein CASSIRGEQFF.

The chain employs TRBV6-5 and TRBJ2-2, with a tentative D call TRBD1 (5 bases). Trimming took off 7 bases at V and 0 bases at J, with 12 bases between the two ends. Germline V CDR1 and CDR2: MNHEY, SVGAGI. The CDR3 is 15 residues long. The CDR3 DNA is TGTGCCAGCAACCTAGACAGCGCGAACACCGGGGAGCTGTTTTTT. It codes for CASNLDSANTGELFF.

The chain employs TRBV19 and TRBJ1-5, with 12 bases that match TRBD1. This CDR3 has 17 residues. Per the germline V gene, CDR1 is LNHDA and CDR2 is SQIVND (reference sequence). V dropped 5 bases and J dropped 2; count of bases not matched to a gene: 7. The CDR3 here is CASSVGQGASGNQPQHF. In nucleotides, the CDR3 is TGTGCCAGTAGTGTGGGACAGGGGGCGAGCGGCAATCAGCCCCAGCATTTT.

The J gene is TRBJ2-1, the V gene TRBV30, with 8 bases fitting TRBD2. This CDR3 comprises 15 residues. The junction had 7 bases not matched to a gene; V was cut back by 0 bases and J by 6 bases. Germline V gene data show CDR1 as GTSNPN and CDR2 as SVGIG (reference sequence). The CDR3 region is CAWSVGAGASNEQFF. CDR3 DNA sequence: TGTGCCTGGAGTGTGGGAGCGGGGGCTTCCAATGAGCAGTTCTTC.

The V gene is TRBV7-8, the J gene TRBJ2-1, with 9 bases aligning to TRBD2. The J segment lost 6 bases and the V segment lost 2 bases, leaving 11 bases of the junction unmatched. The CDR3 runs to 17 residues. Germline CDR1 and CDR2: SGHVS and FQNEAQ. DNA of the CDR3: TGTGCCAGCAGCTTACTGATGTGGACTAGCGTCACCAATGAGCAGTTCTTC. This sequence encodes CASSLLMWTSVTNEQFF.

CDR3 bases: TGTGCCACCAGCAGAGATCGCGGGGAACCTCAGCCCCAGCATTTT. Translated, it gives CATSRDRGEPQPQHF. The V gene is TRBV15, the J gene TRBJ1-5; D is ambiguous. Trimming removed 0 bases from V and 6 bases from J, with 12 bases in between. The length of the CDR3 is 15 residues. CDR1 LNHNV and CDR2 YYDKDF come from the germline V gene (reference sequence).

This chain uses TRBV28 with TRBJ2-1, with 7 bases aligning to TRBD1. Germline CDR1 and CDR2: MDHEN and SYDVKM. The CDR3 runs 10 residues. The trim removed 6 bases at V and 14 bases at J, leaving 4 bases unmatched. This CDR3 is CASSMGQKFF. As DNA, the CDR3 is TGTGCCAGCAGCATGGGACAGAAGTTCTTC. Based on the CDR3 plus reference TRBV28 and TRBJ2-1, the full variable domain is DVKVTQSSRYLVKRTGEKVFLECVQDMDHENMFWYRQDPGLGLRLIYFSYDVKMKEKGDIPEGYSVSREKKERFSLILESASTNQTSMYLCASSMGQKFFGPGTRLTVL.

The CDR3 DNA is TGTGCCAGCAGTTCTGGGGGGGGCCCCTCCACCCGGCAGTTCTTC. Translating gives CASSSGGGPSTRQFF. The genes are TRBV6-5 and TRBJ2-1, with D possibly matching TRBD2 (7 bases). The CDR3 is 15 amino acids. Germline V gene lookup returns CDR1 MNHEY and CDR2 SVGAGI. V lost 4 bases and J lost 12, with 22 bases in between.

The genes are TRBV6-6 and TRBJ1-3; D gene uncertain. The CDR3 has 12 amino acids. Trimming removed 4 bases from V and 11 bases from J, with 12 bases in between. CDR1 and CDR2 from the germline V gene are MNHNY and SVGAGI (reference sequence). CDR3 in DNA: TGTGCCAGCAGTTCCCGTGGAGGGTCCATATATTTT. It is translated as CASSSRGGSIYF.

The V gene is TRBV9, the J gene TRBJ1-6, with D possibly TRBD1 on 6 matching bases. Trimming took off 4 bases at V and 5 bases at J, with 13 bases between the two ends. The V gene's germline CDR1 is SGDLS and CDR2 YYNGEE. The CDR3 totals 15 residues. CDR3 sequence (DNA): TGTGCCAGCAGCTCCGGGGGGGCGGATAATTCACCCCTCCACTTT. It yields the protein CASSSGGADNSPLHF. The full variable domain, with the rest looked up from reference TRBV9 and TRBJ1-6, is DSGVTQTPKHLITATGQRVTLRCSPRSGDLSVYWYQQSLDQGLQFLIQYYNGEERAKGNILERFSAQQFPDLHSELNLSSLELGDSALYFCASSSGGADNSPLHFGNGTRLTVT.

The CDR3 here is CASSIKSGVQPQHF. The CDR3 DNA sequence: TGTGCCAGTAGTATCAAGTCAGGGGTTCAGCCCCAGCATTTT. This chain joins TRBV19 and TRBJ1-5; TRBD1 is a possible D gene (6 bases). Trimming left V 3 bases short and J 6 bases short, with 12 bases between. Germline CDR1 LNHDA, CDR2 SQIVND (reference sequence). The CDR3 spans 14 residues.

The chain combines TRBV28 with TRBJ1-2, with D perhaps TRBD1 (5 bases). The ends were cut back, 6 bases at V and 6 bases at J, with 20 bases in the middle. Germline CDR1 is MDHEN and CDR2 is SYDVKM. This CDR3 spans 15 amino acids. This chain's CDR3 is CASRADPGLFNGYTF. The CDR3 DNA follows: TGTGCCAGCAGGGCCGACCCAGGGTTATTTAATGGCTACACCTTC.

The rearrangement uses TRBV9 and TRBJ1-2, with unresolved D. Trimming removed 0 bases at V and 4 bases at J, with 7 bases between. The CDR3 contains 13 residues. Germline V gene data show CDR1 as SGDLS and CDR2 as YYNGEE. The CDR3 here is CASSVAGPYGYTF. CDR3 DNA: TGTGCCAGCAGCGTAGCAGGCCCCTATGGCTACACCTTC. The full variable domain, its missing parts supplied by reference TRBV9 and TRBJ1-2, is DSGVTQTPKHLITATGQRVTLRCSPRSGDLSVYWYQQSLDQGLQFLIQYYNGEERAKGNILERFSAQQFPDLHSELNLSSLELGDSALYFCASSVAGPYGYTFGSGTRLTVV.

The chain carries TRBV11-2 and TRBJ2-1; possibly TRBD1 for D (6 bases). Germline-derived CDR1 and CDR2 are SGHAT and FQNNGV. Trimming pared 1 base from V and 9 bases from J, leaving 16 bases between. The length of the CDR3 is 15 residues. CDR3 loop: CASSLGAAVGGEQFF. CDR3 DNA: TGTGCCAGCAGCTTAGGAGCAGCGGTAGGGGGTGAGCAGTTCTTC.

In DNA form, the CDR3 reads TGTGCCAGTAGTATTGGGCTGAACTCCTACAATGAGCAGTTCTTC. This codes for CASSIGLNSYNEQFF. The chain uses TRBV19 and TRBJ2-1; D uncertain. The V end lost 3 bases, the J end lost 0 bases, and 9 bases lay between the germline ends. Germline assignment: CDR1 LNHDA and CDR2 SQIVND (reference sequence). CDR3 length equals 15 residues.